Below, 12 T cell receptor beta chains from the same sample are listed, as sequenced in a study of metastatic and nonmetastatic thyroid tumors. The entire patient cohort was treatment-naive prior to thyroid surgery. MiXCR was used by TCRdb to re-call the PCR reads. The top ten hold roughly 15% of the sample, which has over 50,000 clones, 25% to 30% seen once. The sequenced sample consisted of blood. The receptors come from a female donor with papillary thyroid cancer or a benign thyroid nodule (not recorded which). Some clones in this sample may be carry-over from other donors' samples.

This clone has ten or more counts. This CDR3 reads CASSEYRAASYEQYF. The CDR3 DNA sequence: TGTGCCAGCAGTGAATACAGAGCAGCCTCTTACGAGCAGTACTTC. This chain uses TRBV6-1 with TRBJ2-7; D remains unclear. V lost 2 bases to trimming and J lost 4 bases, with 15 bases between them. This CDR3 region has 15 residues. Germline V gives CDR1 MNHNS, CDR2 SASEGT.

This clone has only a few counts. This sequence joins TRBV29-1 and TRBJ2-1, with TRBD2 as a possible D gene (5 bases). Germline V gene sequence: CDR1 SQVTM, CDR2 ANQGSEA. The V end lost 3 bases, the J end lost 7 bases, and 10 bases lay between the germline ends. The CDR3 sequence is 12 residues long. Here the CDR3 DNA reads TGCAGCGTTGACAACACGGGAAATGAGCAGTTCTTC. This sequence encodes CSVDNTGNEQFF.

The chain recombines TRBV18 with TRBJ1-5; D is undetermined. CDR1 KGHSH and CDR2 LQKENI come from the germline V gene. The CDR3 contains 14 residues. With 3 bases removed from V and 4 bases from J, the gap between germline ends came to 10 bases. CDR3 region: CASSPQDGNQPQHF. The CDR3 coding sequence is TGTGCCAGCTCACCCCAGGACGGAAATCAGCCCCAGCATTTT.

The chain has TRBV11-3 and TRBJ2-1, with D hard to call. The V end lost 2 bases, the J end lost 5 bases, and 10 bases lay between the germline ends. The CDR3 extends over 14 amino acids. The germline CDR1 and CDR2 sequences are SGHNT and YENEEA. In nucleotides, the CDR3 is TGTGCCAGCAGCTTACAGCATTCGGACAATGAGCAGTTCTTC. It specifies CASSLQHSDNEQFF.

The V call is TRBV6-1, the J call TRBJ2-3; 13 bases line up with TRBD2. This CDR3 spans 15 amino acids. J gave up 5 bases and V 7 bases, and 6 bases lay outside the gene matches. The germline V gene encodes CDR1 MNHNS and CDR2 SASEGT. CDR3 loop: CASTPTSGGLDTQYF. The CDR3 DNA follows: TGTGCCAGCACACCGACTAGCGGGGGGCTAGATACGCAGTATTTT.

The chain couples TRBV28 to TRBJ1-1, with D hard to call. Trimming pared 4 bases from V and 4 bases from J, leaving 7 bases between. The CDR3 sequence is 12 residues long. Germline V gene data show CDR1 as MDHEN and CDR2 as SYDVKM. The CDR3 loop reads CASSSPGTEAFF. The CDR3 bases are TGTGCCAGCAGTTCCCCGGGCACTGAAGCTTTCTTT.

The rearrangement joins TRBV20-1 to TRBJ1-3, with 8 bases identical to TRBD1. The CDR3 runs to 11 residues. Germline CDR1 reads DFQATT; CDR2 reads SNEGSKA (reference sequence). V gave up 7 bases and J gave up 8 bases; unmatched junction bases: 4. CDR3 loop: CSVQGGHTIYF. For the CDR3, the DNA is TGCAGTGTACAGGGGGGACACACCATATATTTT.

The chain links TRBV7-9 to TRBJ2-1; D unresolved. V lost 2 bases and J lost 5, with 7 bases in between. Germline CDR1 reads SEHNR; CDR2 reads FQNEAQ (reference sequence). CDR3 length: 13 amino acids. CDR3 DNA: TGTGCCAGCAGCTTATTCAAGGACAATGAGCAGTTCTTC. Its translation is CASSLFKDNEQFF.

This chain connects TRBV10-1 to TRBJ1-2; weak D call: TRBD1 (6 bases). V shed 4 bases and J shed 2 bases, with 20 bases lying between them. The CDR3 runs to 17 residues. Germline V gene data show CDR1 as WNHNN and CDR2 as SYGVQD (reference sequence). The CDR3 DNA reads TGCGCCAGCAGTGGGCGAGGGGGGCGAGGGGAAAACTATGGCTACACCTTC. This codes for CASSGRGGRGENYGYTF.

The CDR3 here is CASSLGYTEAFF. CDR3 DNA sequence: TGTGCCAGCAGTCTGGGATACACTGAAGCTTTCTTT. V is TRBV28 and J is TRBJ1-1; D remains unclear. Trimming cost V 5 bases and J 3 bases, with 7 bases left between them. Germline V CDR1 and CDR2: MDHEN, SYDVKM. The CDR3 sequence is 12 residues long.

This clone has only a few counts. The identical CDR3 is also encoded by other nucleotide sequences in the sample. This sequence joins TRBV6-5 and TRBJ1-2, with unresolved D. The V gene lost 2 bases and the J gene lost 8 bases, with 9 bases spanning the gap. The CDR3 has 12 amino acids. Germline V gene data show CDR1 as MNHEY and CDR2 as SVGAGI. The CDR3, as DNA: TGTGCCAGCAGTTACGGTGGGAGCGGCTACACCTTC. It yields the protein CASSYGGSGYTF.

This clone has only a few counts. The chain uses TRBV20-1 and TRBJ2-1; 9 nucleotides line up with TRBD1. Germline V gene sequence: CDR1 DFQATT, CDR2 SNEGSKA (reference sequence). This CDR3 spans 15 amino acids. The junction had 12 bases not matched to a gene; V was cut back by 7 bases and J by 5 bases. The CDR3 sequence is CSVSRWDRVNNEQFF. The CDR3 DNA sequence: TGCAGTGTCTCCCGATGGGACAGGGTAAACAATGAGCAGTTCTTC.